The clone carrying this T cell receptor (beta chain) was counted at least ten times. What it binds is not known. TCRdb itself ran the reads through MiXCR, one entry per CDR3 protein. The sample holds approximately 140,000 distinct CDR3 sequences, under 8% seen once. The data originate from a study of T cell repertoires in cytomegalovirus infection. In the study overall: In public TCR beta signatures, there were indications of both CMV infection and matching HLA type. General observations from the study: Dominant in the ex vivo response were TCR beta clonotypes restricted by HLA-C and specific for CMV.

CDR3 size: 16 residues. The germline gives CDR1 LGHNA, CDR2 YNFKEQ. The V end was cut by 0 bases, the J end by 2 bases, with 13 bases between. This sequence joins TRBV4-2 and TRBJ1-2; D gene uncertain. The sample was PBMCs. This TCR derives from a human donor in good health (CMV status not recorded). Some clones in this sample may be carry-over from other donors' samples. The CDR3 region is CASSQDGKAANYGYTF. CDR3 nucleotide sequence: TGTGCCAGCAGCCAAGATGGGAAGGCGGCAAACTATGGCTACACCTTC.